One and the same sample provided the 30 T cell receptor beta chains below, sequenced in a study of cytomegalovirus exposure and HLA in healthy donors. It was with 60 Vbeta and 13 Jbeta primers that the PCR ran. Only in-frame clones appear in the TCRdb table, and some are missing; sequencing was by immunoSEQ multiplex PCR. Altogether under 200,000 clones are present, roughly 83% being singletons, with the ten largest covering about 0.36%. The source material was PBMCs. The origin of the receptors is a male donor in good health and CMV-seropositive.

This sequence joins TRBV5-6 and TRBJ2-1; 11 bases agree with TRBD2. Unmatched junction bases numbered 9, after V lost 4 bases and J lost 0 bases. In germline, CDR1 is SGHDT, CDR2 YYEEEE. This CDR3 comprises 18 residues. CDR3 bases: TGTGCCAGCAGCGAAGGGACTAGCGGACACAGCTCCTACAATGAGCAGTTCTTC. This gives the protein CASSEGTSGHSSYNEQFF.

The chain employs TRBV7-9 and TRBJ1-5, with 9 nucleotides matching TRBD1. Germline assignment: CDR1 SEHNR and CDR2 FQNEAQ (reference sequence). V lost 5 bases to trimming and J lost 2 bases; unmatched junction nucleotides: 7. This CDR3 is 16 amino acids long. In nucleotides, the CDR3 is TGTGCCAGCAGCCTAAACCGGGACAGGGGCAATCAGCCCCAGCATTTT. Its protein is CASSLNRDRGNQPQHF.

The chain carries TRBV20-1 and TRBJ1-2, with a possible D match to TRBD1 (6 bases). Germline assignment: CDR1 DFQATT and CDR2 SNEGSKA (reference sequence). The CDR3 contains 10 residues. Trimming removed 6 bases at V and 7 bases at J, with 9 bases between. This CDR3 is CSARTVGYTF. CDR3 sequence (DNA): TGCAGTGCACGGACAGTTGGCTACACCTTC.

This chain links TRBV27 with TRBJ1-4, with TRBD1 as a possible D gene (5 bases). V was cut by 3 bases and J by 5 bases, with 10 bases left in between. The CDR3 runs 14 residues. Germline CDR1 reads MNHEY; CDR2 reads SMNVEV (reference sequence). The CDR3 DNA follows: TGTGCCAGCAGTTTTCTTCGACAGAATGAAAAACTGTTTTTT. It encodes CASSFLRQNEKLFF. The whole variable domain, filled in from reference TRBV27 and TRBJ1-4, reads EAQVTQNPRYLITVTGKKLTVTCSQNMNHEYMSWYRQDPGLGLRQIYYSMNVEVTDKGDVPEGYKVSRKEKRNFPLILESPSPNQTSLYFCASSFLRQNEKLFFGSGTQLSVL.

The chain recombines TRBV5-1 with TRBJ2-7; the D gene is possibly TRBD1 (6 bases). The CDR3 is 15 amino acids. V was cut by 0 bases and J by 2 bases, with 12 bases left in between. The germline V gene encodes CDR1 SGHRS and CDR2 YFSETQ. CDR3: CASSLAGTPTYEQYF. CDR3 DNA: TGCGCCAGCAGCTTGGCCGGGACACCCACCTACGAGCAGTACTTC. Looking up the rest from reference TRBV5-1 and TRBJ2-7 gives the full variable domain: KAGVTQTPRYLIKTRGQQVTLSCSPISGHRSVSWYQQTPGQGLQFLFEYFSETQRNKGNFPGRFSGRQFSNSRSEMNVSTLELGDSALYLCASSLAGTPTYEQYFGPGTRLTVT.

The chain employs TRBV30 and TRBJ1-5; possible D gene TRBD1, 5 bases. Germline CDR1 GTSNPN, CDR2 SVGIG (reference sequence). The CDR3 runs to 12 residues. Trimming cost V 3 bases and J 15 bases, with 18 bases left between them. CDR3 loop: CAWSSGGATRHF. CDR3 nucleotide sequence: TGTGCCTGGAGCTCGGGTGGGGCTACTCGGCATTTT.

The chain recombines TRBV6-4 with TRBJ2-3; TRBD2 agrees at 12 bases. The CDR3 runs 14 residues. Germline assignment: CDR1 MRHNA and CDR2 SNTAGT. Germline trimming cut 7 bases from V and 8 bases from J; bases unmatched to any gene: 7. The CDR3 here is CASKRLAGEGTQYF. CDR3 DNA sequence: TGTGCCAGCAAACGACTAGCGGGGGAGGGTACGCAGTATTTT.

This clone was seen only once. V is TRBV19 and J is TRBJ2-5, with D hard to call. Looked up from germline, CDR1 is LNHDA and CDR2 is SQIVND (reference sequence). The CDR3 length is 14 residues. V lost 0 bases and J lost 4, with 9 bases in between. CDR3 nucleotides: TGTGCCAGTAGTATAGATCGGGTGGGAGAGACCCAGTACTTC. Protein sequence: CASSIDRVGETQYF.

This chain links TRBV4-2 with TRBJ1-1; no firm D call. In germline, CDR1 is LGHNA, CDR2 YNFKEQ. Trimming took 1 base from V and 3 from J, leaving 12 bases between them. The CDR3 has 15 residues. The CDR3 spells CASSQGGGRDTEAFF. DNA of the CDR3: TGTGCCAGCAGCCAAGGGGGTGGGAGGGACACTGAAGCTTTCTTT.

J is TRBJ2-5 and V is TRBV4-3; TRBD1 agrees at 8 bases. With 3 bases clipped from V and 4 bases from J, the junction kept 4 bases outside the gene matches. This CDR3 spans 14 amino acids. The germline CDR1 and CDR2 sequences are LGHNA and YSLEER. The CDR3 nucleotides are TGCGCCAGCAGCCAGGGACAGGCCAGAGAGACCCAGTACTTC. This translates into CASSQGQARETQYF.

Regarding this clone: A read error is likely, as this CDR3 ends without the conserved phenylalanine or tryptophan. No DNA is shown, since the ends of the CDR3 on it are uncertain; the CDR3 is the one TCRdb lists. The chain is built from TRBV30 and TRBJ2-7; the D segment call TRBD1 is taken from the table without a DNA check. The germline gives CDR1 GTSNPN, CDR2 SVGIG (reference sequence). Both ends counted, the CDR3 spans 13 residues. CDR3 region: CAWSPQAGASAVS.

This chain uses TRBV6-5 with TRBJ2-3; 7 bases fit TRBD1. This CDR3 region has 14 residues. The J segment lost 4 bases and the V segment lost 9 bases, leaving 10 bases of the junction unmatched. Germline assignment: CDR1 MNHEY and CDR2 SVGAGI. The CDR3, as DNA: TGTGCCAGACCCACCAGGGGGTTTGCAGATACGCAGTATTTT. Amino acids: CARPTRGFADTQYF.

The V and J genes are TRBV18 and TRBJ1-2; tentative D call: TRBD1 (5 bases). CDR1 and CDR2 from the germline V gene are KGHSH and LQKENI. The CDR3 sequence is 15 residues long. Trimming shortened V by 2 bases and J by 2 bases, and 12 bases separated the two germline ends. CDR3 region: CASSPGAGLNYGYTF. The CDR3 DNA follows: TGTGCCAGCTCACCAGGCGCAGGGCTCAACTATGGCTACACCTTC.

With respect to this clone: The junction differs from germline at one of its ends, possibly a read error. V and J are TRBV7-9 and TRBJ1-2; 7 nucleotides match TRBD1. This CDR3 is 16 amino acids long. Germline assignment: CDR1 SEHNR and CDR2 FQNEAQ (reference sequence). CDR3 loop: CSSSSTHFSDRDGYTF. For the CDR3, the DNA is TGTTCCAGCAGCTCAACCCACTTCTCTGACAGGGATGGCTACACCTTC. Full variable domain (rest looked up from reference TRBV7-9 and TRBJ1-2): DTGVSQNPRHKITKRGQNVTFRCDPISEHNRLYWYRQTLGQGPEFLTYFQNEAQLEKSRLLSDRFSAERPKGSFSTLEIQRTEQGDSAMYLCSSSSTHFSDRDGYTFGSGTRLTVV.

The chain combines TRBV19 with TRBJ2-4; D is undetermined. In germline, CDR1 is LNHDA, CDR2 SQIVND (reference sequence). The V and J ends lost 5 bases and 2 bases respectively, with 7 bases between them. The CDR3 has 13 amino acids. CDR3 DNA sequence: TGTGCCAGTAGTGAGTTTCCCAAAAACATTCAGTACTTC. Protein product: CASSEFPKNIQYF.

This rearrangement joins TRBV5-4 to TRBJ1-2; D is unresolved. Trimming removed 0 bases from V and 0 bases from J, with 9 bases in between. Germline V lookup: CDR1 SGHNT, CDR2 YYREEE (reference sequence). This CDR3 has 15 residues. CDR3 residues: CASSLVQAANYGYTF. CDR3 in DNA: TGTGCCAGCAGCTTGGTTCAGGCAGCTAACTATGGCTACACCTTC.

The rearrangement uses TRBV9 and TRBJ1-1; 8 bases fit TRBD1. The CDR3 loop spans 15 amino acids. V dropped 1 base and J dropped 2; count of bases not matched to a gene: 4. Germline V gene data show CDR1 as SGDLS and CDR2 as YYNGEE. As DNA, the CDR3 is TGTGCCAGCAGCGTACCGGACAGGGTCAACACTGAAGCTTTCTTT. It yields the protein CASSVPDRVNTEAFF.

The CDR3: CASSPDGTPYGYTF. The CDR3 region has the DNA TGCGCCAGCAGCCCGGACGGGACACCCTATGGCTACACCTTC. The V gene is TRBV5-1, the J gene TRBJ1-2; TRBD1 might be the D (6 bases). CDR1 is SGHRS and CDR2 is YFSETQ in the germline V gene. The CDR3 length is 14 residues. The germline V and J ends were trimmed by 4 bases and 4 bases, with 14 bases remaining between them.

The rearrangement links TRBV9 to TRBJ2-6; 8 nucleotides line up with TRBD2. CDR1 and CDR2 (germline): SGDLS, YYNGEE. Unmatched junction bases numbered 13, after V lost 0 bases and J lost 8 bases. This CDR3 comprises 18 residues. CDR3: CASSVGGAGEAWSNVLTF. The CDR3 nucleotides read TGTGCCAGCAGCGTAGGAGGAGCGGGAGAGGCCTGGTCCAACGTCCTGACTTTC.

Here the CDR3 reads CASSLMGDRGYQPQHF. CDR3 in DNA: TGTGCCAGCAGCTTGATGGGGGACAGGGGCTATCAGCCCCAGCATTTT. The chain couples TRBV5-6 to TRBJ1-5, with 10 nucleotides matching TRBD1. After removal of 1 base from V and 5 bases from J, the junction contained 6 bases not matched to a gene. CDR3 size: 16 residues. CDR1 is SGHDT, CDR2 YYEEEE, per germline.

This rearrangement joins TRBV5-1 to TRBJ1-2; 9 nucleotides line up with TRBD1. With V trimmed by 3 bases and J by 3 bases, 3 bases remained unmatched. This CDR3 region has 14 residues. CDR1 SGHRS and CDR2 YFSETQ come from the germline V gene. In nucleotides, the CDR3 is TGCGCCAGCAGCTCCAGACAGGGGGACTATGGCTACACCTTC. It specifies CASSSRQGDYGYTF.

The J gene is TRBJ1-1, the V gene TRBV21-1; the D call of TRBD1 is as the table states it, not checked on the DNA. TRBV21-1 is reported as a pseudogene. The CDR3 covers 13 residues. The CDR3 DNA is TGTGCCAGCAGCAAAATTCGACAGATCGAAGCTTTCTTT. Translated: CASSKIRQIEAFF.

V is TRBV7-3 and J is TRBJ2-3, with 10 bases fitting TRBD2. Germline CDR1 and CDR2: SGHTA and FQGTGA. V shed 5 bases and J 6 bases; nucleotides not matched to a gene: 8. CDR3 length: 15 amino acids. The CDR3 region is CASSPNSGRPDTQYF. The CDR3 DNA sequence: TGTGCCAGCAGCCCTAATAGCGGGAGGCCCGATACGCAGTATTTT.

V and J are TRBV6-5 and TRBJ2-7, with TRBD1 as a possible D gene (5 bases). CDR1 is MNHEY and CDR2 is SVGAGI in the germline V gene. The CDR3 loop spans 15 amino acids. The V end lost 4 bases, the J end lost 7 bases, and 20 bases lay between the germline ends. The CDR3, as DNA: TGTGCCAGCAGTTCCAGACAGATCCCTTCCTGGGAGCAGTACTTC. Protein: CASSSRQIPSWEQYF.

The chain combines TRBV10-2 with TRBJ2-7; D perhaps matches TRBD2 (6 bases). Germline values: CDR1 WSHSY, CDR2 SAAADI. V gave up 7 bases and J gave up 3 bases, with 13 bases separating them. The CDR3 runs to 13 residues. CDR3 coding DNA: TGCGCCAGCATAAGGGACTCTGGCTACGAGCAGTACTTC. This translates into CASIRDSGYEQYF.

This CDR3 reads CASSTGQGRTEAFF. DNA of the CDR3: TGCGCCAGCAGCACGGGACAGGGTCGCACTGAAGCTTTCTTT. The chain recombines TRBV5-1 with TRBJ1-1; 9 bases align to TRBD1. The ends lost 4 bases at V and 4 bases at J; junction bases unmatched: 5. Germline CDR1 reads SGHRS; CDR2 reads YFSETQ. There are 14 residues in the CDR3.

This clone was recorded only once. The J gene is TRBJ2-5, the V gene TRBV2; tentative D call: TRBD2 (6 bases). V was trimmed by 3 bases and J by 5 bases, leaving 16 bases between them. Germline V CDR1 and CDR2: SNHLY, FYNNEI. This CDR3 has 15 amino acids. CDR3 DNA sequence: TGTGCCAGCAGTGAGGAAGTCACGGCGGGGGAGACCCAGTACTTC. This translates into CASSEEVTAGETQYF.

The rearrangement uses TRBV7-2 and TRBJ2-3, with a possible D match to TRBD2 (5 bases). The CDR3 is made up of 14 amino acids. Germline lookup yields CDR1 SGHTA and CDR2 FQGNSA. With 5 bases removed from V and 0 bases from J, the gap between germline ends came to 9 bases. CDR3 sequence: CASSDGLSTDTQYF. CDR3 nucleotide sequence: TGTGCCAGCAGCGATGGACTCAGCACAGATACGCAGTATTTT.

The gene calls are TRBV11-2 and TRBJ2-1, with 14 positions matching TRBD2. Germline V gene data show CDR1 as SGHAT and CDR2 as FQNNGV. Trimming at V came to 2 bases and at J to 1 base, leaving 7 bases not matched to a gene. There are 19 residues in the CDR3. The CDR3 reads CASSLTSGLAGDSYNEQFF. DNA for the CDR3: TGTGCCAGCAGCTTAACATCGGGACTAGCGGGAGATTCCTACAATGAGCAGTTCTTC.

This chain joins TRBV15 and TRBJ2-7; D remains unclear. Trimming left V 8 bases short and J 2 bases short, with 10 bases between. Germline-derived CDR1 and CDR2 are LNHNV and YYDKDF (reference sequence). This CDR3 comprises 12 residues. The CDR3: CATSRSTYEQYF. CDR3 DNA sequence: TGTGCCACCTCGCGTAGTACCTACGAGCAGTACTTC. The full variable domain, with the rest looked up from reference TRBV15 and TRBJ2-7, is DAMVIQNPRYQVTQFGKPVTLSCSQTLNHNVMYWYQQKSSQAPKLLFHYYDKDFNNEADTPDNFQSRRPNTSFCFLDIRSPGLGDTAMYLCATSRSTYEQYFGPGTRLTVT.